This T cell receptor beta chain was captured in a study of Tregs in tolerant kidney transplant recipients. Data came from immunoSEQ multiplex PCR; TCRdb stores just in-frame clones and leaves some out. The sample includes about 18,000 clones, 82% of them seen just once. This CDR3 region has 13 residues. CDR1 and CDR2 from the germline V gene are GTSNPN and SVGIG (reference sequence). J gave up 5 bases and V 7 bases, and 7 bases lay outside the gene matches. Unstimulated Tregs (CD4+CD25+CD127-) and CD4+CD25- non-Tregs were sorted from PBMCs. The chain links TRBV30 to TRBJ1-4, with 7 positions matching TRBD1. Sequencing used Tregs from blood. This TCR came from a human donor in good health. Here the CDR3 reads CASTGAINEKLFF. The CDR3 bases are TGTGCCTCTACAGGGGCCATAAATGAAAAACTGTTTTTT.